This T cell receptor beta chain was retrieved from a study of T cells in tuberculosis. This CDR3 region has 15 residues. Trimming took off 2 bases at V and 2 bases at J, with 13 bases between the two ends. CDR1 SGHRS and CDR2 YFSETQ come from the germline V gene. Time point denoted: new active TB diagnosis, blood taken before or within 7 days of starting treatment. Patients were newly diagnosed, HIV-seronegative, and aged 18 or older. Generated by immunoSEQ multiplex PCR, the TCRdb table keeps only in-frame clones and is missing some. The repertoire has roughly 35,000 clones, 90% to 95% of them found once; the top ten carry approximately 7%.

The sequence came from an adult with tuberculosis. Some clones in this sample may be carry-over from other donors' samples. The sample consisted of PBMCs, taken at tuberculosis diagnosis. The rearrangement links TRBV5-1 to TRBJ2-5; the D gene is possibly TRBD2 (6 bases). The CDR3 loop reads CASSFGTGGQETQYF. The CDR3 DNA is TGCGCCAGCAGCTTCGGTACCGGAGGGCAAGAGACCCAGTACTTC.